This entry features one T cell receptor beta chain sequence. Its matching antigen is unknown. The CDR3 is 15 residues long. Per the germline V gene, CDR1 is MNHEY and CDR2 is SVGAGI. J was trimmed by 3 bases and V by 2 bases; bases with no gene match: 6. This sample was taken from a study of cytomegalovirus exposure and HLA in healthy donors. Notes on the study in general: In an earlier analysis, in 620 or so donors, most V segments appeared productive either ~87% or ~30% of the time. Immune exposure data for these donors was limited to CMV serostatus. Roughly uniform sequencing depth across donors was assumed, possibly incorrectly.

Researchers ran the PCR with 60 Vbeta and 13 Jbeta primers. Method: immunoSEQ multiplex PCR; TCRdb's copy keeps in-frame clones and lacks some. The repertoire includes more than 85,000 clones, around 70% of them detected once, and 1.3% sits in the top ten. This chain links TRBV6-5 with TRBJ2-7, with 8 bases that match TRBD1. The origin of this receptor is a man aged 35-49 years in good health and CMV-seronegative. Sequences were obtained from PBMCs. The CDR3 reads CASSYGSGQVYEQYF. In DNA form, the CDR3 reads TGTGCCAGCAGTTACGGCTCGGGACAGGTCTACGAGCAGTACTTC.